The sequence of this T cell receptor (beta chain) was determined in a study of blood T cell repertoires in COVID-19 (TCRdb year 2020). For the wider study: The collaborator samples originated in the United States, Italy and Spain and spanned the acute and convalescent phases of COVID-19. Where available, HLA class I and class II types were taken from metadata supplied by the sample provider and were not determined by assay-based typing. The prospective study material was composed of cDNA or gDNA derived from T cells, B-cell-depleted T cells, or PBMCs. Nearly every sample came with metadata listing a de-identified subject ID, COVID-19 status, age in years and sex. Samples came from the ongoing ImmuneRACE study (first 160 participants) plus 1,254 subjects from 6 global collaborators. The repertoires were released in a freely available public database meant as a resource for research on the immune response to SARS-CoV-2. Subjects who had been exposed to COVID-19, were actively infected with it, or had recovered from it provided the deeply sampled blood TCRbeta repertoires that made up the dataset. The study at large found these results: The quantity of clinical and demographic metadata differed by source and by participant and was supplied without curation.

Whole blood was collected in K2EDTA tubes by collaborating institutions according to the institutions' own protocols. For TCRbeta analysis, collaborator samples were shipped as frozen whole blood, as isolated PBMCs, or as DNA extracted from either sample type. Trimming removed 5 bases from V and 3 bases from J, leaving 11 bases between the germline ends. The CDR3 runs 14 residues from the cysteine to the phenylalanine. This entry keeps only the CDR3 DNA: 42 bases, framed from base 1. CDR1 SQVTM and CDR2 ANQGSEA are derived from the germline V gene. Details on this clone: It lacks a known antigen. Per-base quality was not reported, and no clone a single base away is much larger than it.

The immunoSEQ Assay, a bias-controlled multiplex PCR, was used to amplify TCRbeta CDR3 regions from genomic DNA. The study's processing was this. Nucleated cell counts per sample were estimated from amplification of reference gene primers within the assay. To quantify the absolute abundance of each unique TCRbeta CDR3 rearrangement, sequence reads were collapsed and filtered. Productive Simpson clonality was computed per sample as the square root of Simpson's diversity index over productive rearrangements. TCRdb stores this immuneACCESS table with in-frame sequences only. Part of the clones is absent; in the studies checked, under half of the shortfall reflects unresolved V genes, and no reason is known for the rest. V, J and clone size were drawn from that table, and D and trimming were deduced from the DNA. Recorded for this sample are about 100,000 clones; 70% to 90% of them occurred a single time. Over 10% of the sample belongs to the ten largest clones.

Sequenced: peripheral blood. The clonotype was recovered from a man aged 45-65 years with active or convalescent COVID-19. This chain joins TRBV29-1 to TRBJ2-6, with a weak D call of TRBD1 (5 bases match). This receptor has the CDR3 CSVRQFLGANVLTF. The DNA sequence is given as TGCAGCGTTCGACAGTTTCTTGGGGCCAACGTCCTGACTTTC.